A single sample gave rise to the 9 T cell receptor beta chains below, sequenced in a study of T-cell reconstitution after alpha-beta-depleted transplantation in children. Unique molecular identifiers were incorporated when the TCRbeta library was constructed. TCRdb re-analysed the PCR reads in MiXCR, keeping a single row per CDR3 protein. The sample includes roughly 300,000 distinct CDR3 sequences, more than 9% seen only once; the top ten take around 24%. The sequencing used peripheral blood, collected 180 days after TCRalphabeta/CD19-depleted stem cell transplant. The receptors shown here come from a male patient between 2 and 10 years old who had a stem cell transplant for chronic granulomatous disease, so the T cells may come from the graft donor.

This clonotype was counted ten times or more. The rearrangement links TRBV6-5 to TRBJ2-1; D may be TRBD2 (5 bases). The V and J ends lost 1 base and 1 base respectively, with 14 bases between them. Germline CDR1 and CDR2: MNHEY and SVGAGI. CDR3 size: 17 residues. This CDR3 reads CASSYYGVGVSYNEQFF. The CDR3 DNA reads TGTGCCAGCAGTTACTATGGTGTGGGAGTATCCTACAATGAGCAGTTCTTC.

About this clonotype: This clone may be a read error of a much larger clone one base away. No conserved phenylalanine or tryptophan ends this CDR3, so it is likely a read error. This sequence joins TRBV27 and TRBJ1-2, with 9 nucleotides matching TRBD1. Germline V gene data show CDR1 as MNHEY and CDR2 as SMNVEV (reference sequence). The CDR3 loop spans 14 amino acids. J gave up 7 bases and V 8 bases, and 11 bases lay outside the gene matches. The CDR3 coding sequence is TGTGCCAGCGCTTCAAGACAGGGGGATTTTGGCTACACCATC. Its translation: CASASRQGDFGYTI.

The table lists this clonotype with many counts. The chain joins TRBV12-3 or TRBV12-4 to TRBJ2-1; 10 nucleotides match TRBD2. The CDR3 extends over 14 amino acids. V lost 6 bases to trimming and J lost 3 bases; unmatched junction nucleotides: 2. CDR3 region: CASRSGGDYNEQFF. The CDR3 nucleotides read TGTGCCAGCAGGAGCGGGGGGGACTACAATGAGCAGTTCTTC.

This clonotype showed up many times. This chain links TRBV12-3 or TRBV12-4 with TRBJ2-5, with D possibly being TRBD2 (6 bases). The CDR3 runs to 12 residues. V lost 6 bases, J lost 5 bases, and 10 bases lay in between. Here the CDR3 reads CASSPDYETQYF. CDR3 in DNA: TGTGCCAGCAGCCCGGACTATGAGACCCAGTACTTC.

This clonotype appeared a few times. This rearrangement joins TRBV24-1 to TRBJ1-5, with D possibly matching TRBD1 (5 bases). The germline V gene encodes CDR1 KGHDR and CDR2 SFDVKD. V was clipped by 3 bases and J by 3 bases, with 14 bases between them. This CDR3 region has 16 residues. CDR3: CATSDSGTDYNQPQHF. In DNA, the CDR3 is TGTGCCACCAGTGATAGCGGGACGGACTACAATCAGCCCCAGCATTTT.

This clonotype was detected many times. The chain has TRBV5-1 and TRBJ1-1, with TRBD1 matching 8 bases. The V gene's germline CDR1 is SGHRS and CDR2 YFSETQ. V lost 4 bases and J lost 3; bases outside the gene matches: 5. This CDR3 comprises 14 residues. The CDR3 loop reads CASSGQGLDTEAFF. CDR3 bases: TGCGCCAGCAGCGGACAGGGTCTTGACACTGAAGCTTTCTTT. Looking up the rest from reference TRBV5-1 and TRBJ1-1 gives the full variable domain: KAGVTQTPRYLIKTRGQQVTLSCSPISGHRSVSWYQQTPGQGLQFLFEYFSETQRNKGNFPGRFSGRQFSNSRSEMNVSTLELGDSALYLCASSGQGLDTEAFFGQGTRLTVV.

Many counts were recorded for this clonotype. The chain employs TRBV7-2 and TRBJ2-7; 8 bases are a match to TRBD1. The germline V gene has CDR1 SGHTA and CDR2 FQGNSA. The CDR3 covers 13 residues. Trimming cost V 3 bases and J 3 bases; bases outside gene matches: 1. The CDR3 spells CASSFRGLYEQYF. In DNA, the CDR3 is TGTGCCAGCAGCTTCAGGGGGCTCTACGAGCAGTACTTC. The variable domain in full, completed from reference TRBV7-2 and TRBJ2-7, reads GAGVSQSPSNKVTEKGKDVELRCDPISGHTALYWYRQSLGQGLEFLIYFQGNSAPDKSGLPSDRFSAERTGGSVSTLTIQRTQQEDSAVYLCASSFRGLYEQYFGPGTRLTVT.

This clonotype was detected many times. The chain combines TRBV12-3 or TRBV12-4 with TRBJ2-7, with 7 nucleotides matching TRBD1. CDR3 length: 15 amino acids. With V trimmed by 5 bases and J by 0 bases, 7 bases remained unmatched. The CDR3 sequence: CASSPGQIPSYEQYF. CDR3 bases: TGTGCCAGCAGTCCGGGACAGATTCCCTCCTACGAGCAGTACTTC.

The sample holds many counts of this clonotype. This chain joins TRBV12-5 and TRBJ2-5; 7 bases match TRBD1. The trim removed 4 bases at V and 2 bases at J, leaving 4 bases unmatched. CDR3 length: 14 amino acids. Germline V lookup: CDR1 LGHNT, CDR2 FRNRAP. The CDR3 loop is CASGSSGGQETQYF. CDR3 in DNA: TGTGCTAGTGGTTCCTCAGGGGGTCAAGAGACCCAGTACTTC.